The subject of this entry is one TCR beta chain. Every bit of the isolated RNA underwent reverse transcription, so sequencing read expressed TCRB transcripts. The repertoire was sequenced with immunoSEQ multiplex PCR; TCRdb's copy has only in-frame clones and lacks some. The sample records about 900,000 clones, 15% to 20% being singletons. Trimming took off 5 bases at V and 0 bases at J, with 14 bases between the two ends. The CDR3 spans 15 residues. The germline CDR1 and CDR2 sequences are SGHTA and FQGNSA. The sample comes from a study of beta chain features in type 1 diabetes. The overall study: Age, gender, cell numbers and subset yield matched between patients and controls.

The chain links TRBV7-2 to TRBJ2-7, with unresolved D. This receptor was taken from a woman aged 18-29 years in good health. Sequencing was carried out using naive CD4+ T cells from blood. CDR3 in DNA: TGTGCCAGCAGCCCTAGACGGACCAGCTCCTACGAGCAGTACTTC. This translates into CASSPRRTSSYEQYF.